This paragraph covers one T cell receptor beta chain sequence. The antigen is not known. The CDR3 has 12 amino acids. The germline V gene encodes CDR1 SEHNR and CDR2 FQNEAQ (reference sequence). Deletions cut 4 bases from V and 5 bases from J, with 8 bases between. The data derive from a study of CD8+CD57+ T cells in acquired aplastic anemia. Genomic DNA was employed as the template in profiling TCR beta VDJ and CDR3. TCRdb re-called the reads through MiXCR, storing one row per CDR3 protein. The sample consists of around 230,000 distinct CDR3 sequences, approximately 60% of them appearing once. Study-wide results and limits: Shared by patients and controls, 25 to 30 CD8+ CDR3s were abundant in patients.

This TCR was sampled from a human donor in good health. The chain couples TRBV7-9 to TRBJ2-5; D is undetermined. The sample was sorted CD4+, CD8+, or CD8+CD57+ T cells (not recorded which) from PBMCs. CDR3 sequence: CASSSAMETQYF. The CDR3 region has the DNA TGTGCCAGCAGCTCCGCCATGGAGACCCAGTACTTC.